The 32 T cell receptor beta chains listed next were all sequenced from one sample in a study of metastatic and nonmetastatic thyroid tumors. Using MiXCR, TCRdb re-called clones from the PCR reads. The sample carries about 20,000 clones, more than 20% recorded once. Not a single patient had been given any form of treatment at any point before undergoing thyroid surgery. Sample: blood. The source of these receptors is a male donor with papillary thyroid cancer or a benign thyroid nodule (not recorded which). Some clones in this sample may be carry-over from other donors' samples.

DNA of the CDR3: TGTGCCAGCAGTTTAGTAATGTACAAAAACATTCAGTACTTC. Translated, it gives CASSLVMYKNIQYF. The chain employs TRBV12-3 or TRBV12-4 and TRBJ2-4; no reliable D call. This CDR3 contains 14 residues. V was trimmed by 1 base and J by 3 bases, leaving 7 bases between them.

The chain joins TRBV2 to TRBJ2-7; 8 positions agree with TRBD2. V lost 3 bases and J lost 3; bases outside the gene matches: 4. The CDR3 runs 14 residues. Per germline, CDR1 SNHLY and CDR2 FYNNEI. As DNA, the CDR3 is TGTGCCAGCAGTGACACTAGCGGACTCTACGAGCAGTACTTC. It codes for CASSDTSGLYEQYF.

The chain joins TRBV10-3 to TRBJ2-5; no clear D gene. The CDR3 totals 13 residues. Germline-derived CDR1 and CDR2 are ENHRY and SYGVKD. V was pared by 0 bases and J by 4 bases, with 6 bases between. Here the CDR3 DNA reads TGTGCCATCAGTGAGTCAGGGTCAGAGACCCAGTACTTC. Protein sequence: CAISESGSETQYF.

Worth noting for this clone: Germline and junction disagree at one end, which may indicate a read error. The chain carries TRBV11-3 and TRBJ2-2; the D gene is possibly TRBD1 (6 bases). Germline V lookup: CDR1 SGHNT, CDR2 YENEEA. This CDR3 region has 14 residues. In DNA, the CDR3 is TGTGTCAGCAGCCGCAGGGGTAGCACCGGGGAGCTGTTTTTT. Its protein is CVSSRRGSTGELFF.

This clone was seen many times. The DNA of the CDR3 is TGCAGTGCACCTATTCATGGTTACAATGAGCAGTTCTTC. Translating gives CSAPIHGYNEQFF. This chain connects TRBV20-1 to TRBJ2-1; D unclear. Germline CDR1 reads DFQATT; CDR2 reads SNEGSKA (reference sequence). The CDR3 extends over 13 amino acids. V lost 6 bases and J 4 bases, leaving 13 bases between the germline ends.

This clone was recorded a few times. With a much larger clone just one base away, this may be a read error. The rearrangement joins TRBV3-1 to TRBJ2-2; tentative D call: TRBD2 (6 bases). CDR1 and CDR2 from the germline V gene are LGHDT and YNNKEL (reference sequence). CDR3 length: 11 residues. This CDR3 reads CASSRRGKLFF. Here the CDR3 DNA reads TGTGCCAGCAGCAGACGCGGGAAGCTGTTTTTT.

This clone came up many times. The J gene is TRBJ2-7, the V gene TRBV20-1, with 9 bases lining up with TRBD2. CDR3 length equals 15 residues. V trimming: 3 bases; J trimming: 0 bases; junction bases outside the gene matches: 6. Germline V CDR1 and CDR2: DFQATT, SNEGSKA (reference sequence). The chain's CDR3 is CSASVGTSSSYEQYF. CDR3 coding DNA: TGCAGTGCTAGTGTCGGGACTAGCAGCTCCTACGAGCAGTACTTC.

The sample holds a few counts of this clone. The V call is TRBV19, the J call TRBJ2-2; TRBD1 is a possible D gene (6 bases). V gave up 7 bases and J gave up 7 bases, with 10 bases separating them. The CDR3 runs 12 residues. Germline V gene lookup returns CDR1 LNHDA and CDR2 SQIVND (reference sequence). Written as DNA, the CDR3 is TGTGCCAGTAAAGGGGGTGGCGGGGAGCTGTTTTTT. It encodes CASKGGGGELFF.

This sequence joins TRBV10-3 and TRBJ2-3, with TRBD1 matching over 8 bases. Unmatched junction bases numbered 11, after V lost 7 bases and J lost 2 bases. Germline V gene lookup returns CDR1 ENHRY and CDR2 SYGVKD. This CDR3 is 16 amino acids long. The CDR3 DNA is TGTGCCATCAATATCCCTGGACAGGGCAACACAGATACGCAGTATTTT. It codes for CAINIPGQGNTDTQYF.

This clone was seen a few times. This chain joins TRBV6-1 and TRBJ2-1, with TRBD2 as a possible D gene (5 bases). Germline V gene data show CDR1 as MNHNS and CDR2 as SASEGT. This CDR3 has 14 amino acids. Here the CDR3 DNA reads TGTACGGCGGCGGGCAGGAGCTCCTACGGTGAGCAGTTCTTC. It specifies CTAAGRSSYGEQFF.

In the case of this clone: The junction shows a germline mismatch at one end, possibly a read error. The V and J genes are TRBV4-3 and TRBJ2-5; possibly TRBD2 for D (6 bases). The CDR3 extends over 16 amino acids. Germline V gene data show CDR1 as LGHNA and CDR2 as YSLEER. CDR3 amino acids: CASNQDWAGKQETQYF. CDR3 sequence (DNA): TGCGCCAGCAACCAAGATTGGGCGGGAAAACAAGAGACCCAGTACTTC.

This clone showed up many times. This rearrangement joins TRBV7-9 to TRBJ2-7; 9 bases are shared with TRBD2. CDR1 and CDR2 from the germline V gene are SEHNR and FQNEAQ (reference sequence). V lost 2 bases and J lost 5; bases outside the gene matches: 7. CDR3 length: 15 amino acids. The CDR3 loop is CASSLLLAGWDEQYF. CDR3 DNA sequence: TGTGCCAGCAGCTTACTGCTAGCGGGATGGGACGAGCAGTACTTC.

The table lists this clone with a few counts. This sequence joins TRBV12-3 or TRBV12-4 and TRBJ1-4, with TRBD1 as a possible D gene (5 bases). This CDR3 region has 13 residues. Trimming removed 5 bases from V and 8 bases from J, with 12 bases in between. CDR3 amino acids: CASSRGPMEKLFF. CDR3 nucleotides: TGTGCCAGCAGTAGGGGTCCAATGGAAAAACTGTTTTTT.

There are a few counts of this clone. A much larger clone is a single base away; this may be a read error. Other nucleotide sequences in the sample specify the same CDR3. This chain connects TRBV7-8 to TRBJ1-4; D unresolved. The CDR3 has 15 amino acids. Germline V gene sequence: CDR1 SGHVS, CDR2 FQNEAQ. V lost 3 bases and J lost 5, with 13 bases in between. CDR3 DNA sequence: TGTGCCAGCAGCTTGAGCGGAGGATTCAATGAAAAACTGTTTTTT. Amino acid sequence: CASSLSGGFNEKLFF.

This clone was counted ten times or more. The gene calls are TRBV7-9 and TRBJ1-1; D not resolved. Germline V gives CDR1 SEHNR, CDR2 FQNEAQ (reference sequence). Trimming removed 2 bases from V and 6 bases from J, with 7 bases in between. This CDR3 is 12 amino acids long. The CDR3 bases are TGTGCCAGCAGCTTACTGGGTGCTGAAGCTTTCTTT. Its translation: CASSLLGAEAFF.

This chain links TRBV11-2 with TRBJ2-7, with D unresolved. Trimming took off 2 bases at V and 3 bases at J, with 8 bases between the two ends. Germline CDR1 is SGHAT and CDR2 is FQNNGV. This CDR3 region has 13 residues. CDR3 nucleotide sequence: TGTGCCAGCAGCTTATCCTCCCTCTACGAGCAGTACTTC. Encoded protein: CASSLSSLYEQYF.

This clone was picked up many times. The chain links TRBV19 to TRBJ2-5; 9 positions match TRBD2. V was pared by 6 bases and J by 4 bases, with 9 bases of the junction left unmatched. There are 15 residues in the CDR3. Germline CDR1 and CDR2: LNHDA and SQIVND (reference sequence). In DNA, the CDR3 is TGTGCCAGTAGCTGGGGGCTAGCGGGGAGAGAGACCCAGTACTTC. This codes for CASSWGLAGRETQYF.

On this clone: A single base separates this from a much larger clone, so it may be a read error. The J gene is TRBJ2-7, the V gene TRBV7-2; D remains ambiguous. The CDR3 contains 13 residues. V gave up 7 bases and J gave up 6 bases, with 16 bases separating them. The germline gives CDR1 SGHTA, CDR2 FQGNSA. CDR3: CASIYLPLLEQYF. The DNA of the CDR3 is TGTGCCAGCATCTACCTCCCTCTTCTCGAGCAGTACTTC.

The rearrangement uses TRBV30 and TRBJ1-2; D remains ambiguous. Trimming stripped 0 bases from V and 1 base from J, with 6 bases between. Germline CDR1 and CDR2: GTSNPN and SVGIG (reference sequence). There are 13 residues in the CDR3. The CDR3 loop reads CAWSVKGNYGYTF. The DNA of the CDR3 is TGTGCCTGGAGTGTCAAGGGTAACTATGGCTACACCTTC.

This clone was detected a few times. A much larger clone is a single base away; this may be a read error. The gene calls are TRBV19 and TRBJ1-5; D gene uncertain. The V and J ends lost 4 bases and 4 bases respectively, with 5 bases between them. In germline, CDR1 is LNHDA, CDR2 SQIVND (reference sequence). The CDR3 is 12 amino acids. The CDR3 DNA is TGTGCCAGTAGTACTTTGAATCAGCCCCAGCATTTT. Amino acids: CASSTLNQPQHF.

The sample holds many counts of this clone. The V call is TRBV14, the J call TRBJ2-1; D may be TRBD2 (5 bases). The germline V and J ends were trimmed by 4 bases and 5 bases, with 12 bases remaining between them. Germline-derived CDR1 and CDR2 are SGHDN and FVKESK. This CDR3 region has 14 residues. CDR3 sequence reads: CASSPLAINNEQFF. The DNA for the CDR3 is TGTGCCAGCAGCCCTTTAGCGATTAACAATGAGCAGTTCTTC.

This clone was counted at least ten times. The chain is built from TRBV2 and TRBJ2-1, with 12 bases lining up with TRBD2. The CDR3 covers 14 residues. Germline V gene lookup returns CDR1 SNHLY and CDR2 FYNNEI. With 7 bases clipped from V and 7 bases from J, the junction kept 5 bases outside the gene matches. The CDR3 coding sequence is TGTGCCAGCATCCCGACTAGCGGGAGAAATGAGCAGTTCTTC. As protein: CASIPTSGRNEQFF. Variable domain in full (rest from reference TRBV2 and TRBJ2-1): EPEVTQTPSHQVTQMGQEVILRCVPISNHLYFYWYRQILGQKVEFLVSFYNNEISEKSEIFDDQFSVERPDGSNFTLKIRSTKLEDSAMYFCASIPTSGRNEQFFGPGTRLTVL.

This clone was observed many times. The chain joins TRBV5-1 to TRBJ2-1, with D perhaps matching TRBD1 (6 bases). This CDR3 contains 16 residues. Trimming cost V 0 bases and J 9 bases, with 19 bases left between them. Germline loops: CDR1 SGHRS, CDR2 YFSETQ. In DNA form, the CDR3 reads TGCGCCAGCAGCTTGGCCGGGGACAACTTGGGCATTGAGCAGTTCTTC. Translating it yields CASSLAGDNLGIEQFF.

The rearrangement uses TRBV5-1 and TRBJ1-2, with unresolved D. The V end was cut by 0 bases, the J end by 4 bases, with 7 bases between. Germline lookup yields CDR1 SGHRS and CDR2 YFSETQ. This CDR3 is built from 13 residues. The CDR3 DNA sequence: TGCGCCAGCAGCTTGGTTCCCGGCTATGGCTACACCTTC. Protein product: CASSLVPGYGYTF.

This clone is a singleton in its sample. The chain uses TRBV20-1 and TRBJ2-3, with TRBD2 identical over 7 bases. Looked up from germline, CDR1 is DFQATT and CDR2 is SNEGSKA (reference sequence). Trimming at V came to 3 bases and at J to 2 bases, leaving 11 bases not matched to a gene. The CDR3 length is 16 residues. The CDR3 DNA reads TGCAGTGCTAGGGGGCTGGGCGGGAGTACCACAGATACGCAGTATTTT. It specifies CSARGLGGSTTDTQYF.

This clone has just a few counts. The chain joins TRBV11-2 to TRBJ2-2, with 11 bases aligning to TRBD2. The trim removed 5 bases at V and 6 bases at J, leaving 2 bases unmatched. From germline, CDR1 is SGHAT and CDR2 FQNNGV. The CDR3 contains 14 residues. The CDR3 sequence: CASSPSGRSGELFF. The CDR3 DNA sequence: TGTGCCAGCAGCCCTAGCGGGAGGTCCGGGGAGCTGTTTTTT.

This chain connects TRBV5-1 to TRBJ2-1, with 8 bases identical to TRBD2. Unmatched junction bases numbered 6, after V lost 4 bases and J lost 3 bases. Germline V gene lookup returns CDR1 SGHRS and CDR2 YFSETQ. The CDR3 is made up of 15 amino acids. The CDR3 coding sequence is TGCGCCAGCAGCGTGACCGGGACTAGCTACAATGAGCAGTTCTTC. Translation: CASSVTGTSYNEQFF. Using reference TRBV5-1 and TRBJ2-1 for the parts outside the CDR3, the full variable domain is KAGVTQTPRYLIKTRGQQVTLSCSPISGHRSVSWYQQTPGQGLQFLFEYFSETQRNKGNFPGRFSGRQFSNSRSEMNVSTLELGDSALYLCASSVTGTSYNEQFFGPGTRLTVL.

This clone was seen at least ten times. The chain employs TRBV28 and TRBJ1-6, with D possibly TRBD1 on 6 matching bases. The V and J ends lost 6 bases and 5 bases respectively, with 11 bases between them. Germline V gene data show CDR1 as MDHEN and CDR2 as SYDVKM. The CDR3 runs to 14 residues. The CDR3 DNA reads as TGTGCCAGCAGACCGGGGACAAATAATTCACCCCTCCACTTT. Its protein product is CASRPGTNNSPLHF.

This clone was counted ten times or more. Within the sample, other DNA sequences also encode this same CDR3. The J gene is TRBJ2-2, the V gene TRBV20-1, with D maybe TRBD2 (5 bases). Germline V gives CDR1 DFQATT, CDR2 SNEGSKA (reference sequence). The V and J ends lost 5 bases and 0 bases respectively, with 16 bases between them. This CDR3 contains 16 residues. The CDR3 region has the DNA TGCAGTGCTCTAAGCTACGCAGCGGCGAACACCGGGGAGCTGTTTTTT. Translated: CSALSYAAANTGELFF.

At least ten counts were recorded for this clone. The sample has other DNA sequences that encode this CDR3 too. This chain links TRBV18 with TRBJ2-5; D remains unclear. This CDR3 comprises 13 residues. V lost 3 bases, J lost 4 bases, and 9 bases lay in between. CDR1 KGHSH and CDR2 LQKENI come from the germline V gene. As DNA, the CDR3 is TGTGCCAGCTCACCCTCGACCCCAGAGACCCAGTACTTC. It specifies CASSPSTPETQYF.

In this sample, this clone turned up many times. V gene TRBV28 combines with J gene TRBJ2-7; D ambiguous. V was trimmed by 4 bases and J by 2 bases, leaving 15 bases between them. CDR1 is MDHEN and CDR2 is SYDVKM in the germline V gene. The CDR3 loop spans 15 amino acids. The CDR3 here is CASSSYQTATYEQYF. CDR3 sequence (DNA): TGTGCCAGCAGTTCCTATCAAACGGCAACCTACGAGCAGTACTTC.

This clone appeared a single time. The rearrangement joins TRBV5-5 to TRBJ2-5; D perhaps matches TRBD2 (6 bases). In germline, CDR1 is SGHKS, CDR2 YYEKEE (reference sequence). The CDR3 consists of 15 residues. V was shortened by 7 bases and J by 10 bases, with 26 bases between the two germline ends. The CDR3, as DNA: TGTGCCAGCGGGGTAACCGGGACGCGGGGTTACGACCAGTACTTC. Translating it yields CASGVTGTRGYDQYF.